The 26 T cell receptor beta chains reported below all come from one sample, sequenced in a study of T cells in Graves' hyperthyroidism and ophthalmopathy. RNA transcripts yielded amplified TCR beta CDR3 regions. An initial round of RT-PCR targeting the TCR CDR3 relied on the HTBI primer set. TCRdb processed the multiplex PCR reads anew with MiXCR; each CDR3 protein has one entry. The table lists about 420,000 distinct CDR3 sequences, about a sixth of them singletons. The material sequenced was blood. Receptors were obtained from a woman under 30 with Graves' hyperthyroidism.

The table lists this clonotype with a few counts. The CDR3 sequence is CASSATHINYGYTF. As DNA, the CDR3 is TGTGCCAGCAGCGCTACACATATAAACTATGGCTACACCTTC. The chain carries TRBV5-4 and TRBJ1-2; D is uncertain. Germline loops: CDR1 SGHNT, CDR2 YYREEE (reference sequence). The length of the CDR3 is 14 residues. V gave up 4 bases and J gave up 2 bases, with 12 bases separating them.

The chain carries TRBV12-3 or TRBV12-4 and TRBJ1-2; TRBD1 is a possible D gene (5 bases). V lost 2 bases and J lost 5, with 12 bases in between. This CDR3 has 14 residues. In nucleotides, the CDR3 is TGTGCCAGCAGTTTAAAAGGGACCGGGTATGGCTACACCTTC. As protein: CASSLKGTGYGYTF.

This clonotype has more than one count but fewer than ten. The chain recombines TRBV6-1 with TRBJ2-7; D is possibly TRBD1 (8 bases). Per germline, CDR1 MNHNS and CDR2 SASEGT. Trimming took 5 bases from V and 0 from J, leaving 23 bases between them. There are 18 residues in the CDR3. CDR3 amino acids: CASSYEAGQAISSYEQYF. CDR3 bases: TGTGCCAGCAGTTATGAAGCGGGACAGGCCATCAGCTCCTACGAGCAGTACTTC.

This clonotype was picked up many times. This rearrangement joins TRBV20-1 to TRBJ2-7; TRBD2 aligns across 11 bases. The germline V gene encodes CDR1 DFQATT and CDR2 SNEGSKA (reference sequence). CDR3 size: 13 residues. V trimming: 6 bases; J trimming: 6 bases; junction bases outside the gene matches: 7. This CDR3 reads CSAVTSGGREQYF. CDR3 coding DNA: TGCAGTGCCGTAACTAGCGGGGGTCGCGAGCAGTACTTC.

J is TRBJ2-3 and V is TRBV19, with a possible D match to TRBD1 (5 bases). The CDR3 spans 16 residues. Germline-derived CDR1 and CDR2 are LNHDA and SQIVND (reference sequence). Trimming removed 6 bases from V and 1 base from J, with 17 bases in between. CDR3 in DNA: TGTGCCAGTAGAGAAGTCCAGGGTCTGGGCACAGATACGCAGTATTTT. Translated: CASREVQGLGTDTQYF.

This clonotype was detected a few times. The chain carries TRBV7-2 and TRBJ2-5; 8 positions match TRBD2. The CDR3 totals 14 residues. Unmatched junction bases numbered 5, after V lost 4 bases and J lost 4 bases. Per the germline V gene, CDR1 is SGHTA and CDR2 is FQGNSA. CDR3 DNA: TGTGCCAGCAGCTATTTGGCGGGGGGAGAGACCCAGTACTTC. This sequence encodes CASSYLAGGETQYF.

This clonotype was seen a handful of times. J is TRBJ2-4 and V is TRBV6-1; possibly TRBD1 for D (6 bases). Trimming left V 5 bases short and J 7 bases short, with 18 bases between. Germline CDR1 and CDR2: MNHNS and SASEGT. CDR3 length: 15 residues. The CDR3 protein is CASSPLSGASNIQYF. In DNA form, the CDR3 reads TGTGCCAGCAGTCCCTTGTCAGGGGCCTCGAACATTCAGTACTTC.

This clonotype occurred many times. The rearrangement links TRBV18 to TRBJ1-3, with D unclear. The V end was cut by 3 bases, the J end by 0 bases, with 15 bases between. The CDR3 is 17 amino acids. Germline V gene lookup returns CDR1 KGHSH and CDR2 LQKENI. CDR3 region: CASSPGVWRISGNTIYF. CDR3 sequence (DNA): TGTGCCAGCTCACCTGGGGTTTGGAGGATCTCTGGAAACACCATATATTTT.

In nucleotides, the CDR3 is TGTGCCACCAGCAGAGGGACAATGAACACTGAAGCTTTCTTT. Translated, it gives CATSRGTMNTEAFF. This chain connects TRBV15 to TRBJ1-1, with D possibly TRBD1 on 5 matching bases. V shed 1 base and J shed 0 bases, with 6 bases lying between them. This CDR3 has 14 amino acids. From germline, CDR1 is LNHNV and CDR2 YYDKDF (reference sequence). Filled out from reference TRBV15 and TRBJ1-1, the complete variable domain reads DAMVIQNPRYQVTQFGKPVTLSCSQTLNHNVMYWYQQKSSQAPKLLFHYYDKDFNNEADTPDNFQSRRPNTSFCFLDIRSPGLGDTAMYLCATSRGTMNTEAFFGQGTRLTVV.

This clonotype came up many times. This chain links TRBV11-1 with TRBJ2-7, with 12 bases lining up with TRBD2. Per germline, CDR1 SGHAT and CDR2 FQDESV (reference sequence). The J segment lost 4 bases and the V segment lost 4 bases, leaving 5 bases of the junction unmatched. The CDR3 sequence is 15 residues long. The CDR3 spells CASSSRTSGVYEQYF. The CDR3 coding sequence is TGTGCCAGCAGCTCAAGGACTAGCGGGGTATACGAGCAGTACTTC.

CDR3 sequence reads: CATSDPGLIRFYEQYF. CDR3 DNA: TGTGCCACCAGTGATCCCGGACTGATTCGATTCTACGAGCAGTACTTC. The chain combines TRBV24-1 with TRBJ2-7; perhaps TRBD2 as D (5 bases). From germline, CDR1 is KGHDR and CDR2 SFDVKD. Deletions cut 3 bases from V and 3 bases from J, with 17 bases between. The CDR3 sequence is 16 residues long.

This clonotype showed up many times. V gene TRBV28 combines with J gene TRBJ1-5; TRBD1 agrees at 7 bases. Germline CDR1 is MDHEN and CDR2 is SYDVKM. The CDR3 length is 14 residues. V was pared by 5 bases and J by 4 bases, with 5 bases of the junction left unmatched. The CDR3 nucleotides are TGTGCCAGCAGTACAACAGGGGAGAATCAGCCCCAGCATTTT. Its translation is CASSTTGENQPQHF.

On this clonotype: Germline is not matched at one junction end, which may reflect a read error. The CDR3 protein is CDSSLGQGADEQFF. Here the CDR3 DNA reads TGTGACAGCAGCTTAGGACAGGGGGCCGATGAGCAGTTCTTC. The chain carries TRBV7-3 and TRBJ2-1; 11 bases align to TRBD1. The CDR3 is 14 residues long. In germline, CDR1 is SGHTA, CDR2 FQGTGA.

This clonotype showed up many times. The rearrangement joins TRBV20-1 to TRBJ2-7; D is unresolved. This CDR3 is 13 amino acids long. V dropped 3 bases and J dropped 7 bases, with 16 bases sitting between them. The germline V gene encodes CDR1 DFQATT and CDR2 SNEGSKA (reference sequence). The CDR3 here is CSARENSVQEQYF. CDR3 DNA: TGCAGTGCTAGGGAGAACAGCGTTCAGGAGCAGTACTTC.

This clonotype was detected a few times. The gene calls are TRBV5-6 and TRBJ2-7; TRBD1 aligns across 8 bases. Germline CDR1 SGHDT, CDR2 YYEEEE. The CDR3 totals 13 residues. Trimming took 4 bases from V and 5 from J; bases not matched to a gene: 5. This chain's CDR3 is CASSKQTGDEQYF. The CDR3 DNA follows: TGTGCCAGCAGCAAACAGACAGGGGACGAGCAGTACTTC.

The table lists this clonotype with many counts. The J gene is TRBJ1-2, the V gene TRBV12-3 or TRBV12-4, with TRBD1 identical over 8 bases. J lost 1 base, V lost 6 bases, and 7 bases had no gene match. The CDR3 covers 15 residues. In nucleotides, the CDR3 is TGTGCCAGCAGGTTCACAGGGGGAGTTAACTATGGCTACACCTTC. It specifies CASRFTGGVNYGYTF.

This clonotype was picked up many times. The V call is TRBV5-1, the J call TRBJ1-1, with 8 bases aligning to TRBD1. The CDR3 is 13 residues long. Germline assignment: CDR1 SGHRS and CDR2 YFSETQ. V lost 2 bases and J lost 6; bases outside the gene matches: 3. CDR3 amino acids: CASSFGQGSEAFF. Here the CDR3 DNA reads TGCGCCAGCAGCTTTGGACAGGGCTCTGAAGCTTTCTTT.

The table lists this clonotype with many counts. The CDR3 DNA follows: TGTGCCAGCAGCTTGCTTCAAGGTTACCCCTACGAGCAGTACTTC. The encoded protein is CASSLLQGYPYEQYF. This chain links TRBV5-5 with TRBJ2-7, with D unclear. Germline CDR1 SGHKS, CDR2 YYEKEE (reference sequence). The CDR3 has 15 residues. The V gene lost 1 base and the J gene lost 2 bases, with 13 bases spanning the gap.

With regard to this clonotype: This sequence may be a read error, since a much larger clone differs from it by one base. The chain links TRBV3-1 to TRBJ2-3, with D perhaps TRBD1 or TRBD2 (6 bases each). The germline CDR1 and CDR2 sequences are LGHDT and YNNKEL (reference sequence). The CDR3 is made up of 17 amino acids. The CDR3 protein is CASSKRGISTSTGTQYF. CDR3 nucleotides: TGTGCCAGCAGCAAAAGGGGGATAAGTACTAGCACAGGTACGCAGTATTTT.

The table lists this clonotype with a few counts. The rearrangement joins TRBV18 to TRBJ1-1; 11 nucleotides agree with TRBD1. V shed 3 bases and J 4 bases; nucleotides not matched to a gene: 7. The V gene's germline CDR1 is KGHSH and CDR2 LQKENI. The CDR3 length is 16 residues. The CDR3 DNA sequence: TGTGCCAGCTCACCCTGGGACAGGGGGTTCGGCACTGAAGCTTTCTTT. Its translation is CASSPWDRGFGTEAFF.

This clonotype showed up many times. The chain carries TRBV6-2 or TRBV6-3 and TRBJ2-7, with unresolved D. From germline, CDR1 is MNHEY and CDR2 SVGEGT. V shed 2 bases and J shed 2 bases, with 10 bases lying between them. This CDR3 comprises 14 residues. The CDR3 DNA sequence: TGTGCCAGCAGTTACCCGGGTTCTCCCTACGAGCAGTACTTC. Its translation is CASSYPGSPYEQYF.

This clonotype was seen a handful of times. V and J are TRBV27 and TRBJ2-7; 8 bases are a match to TRBD2. Per germline, CDR1 MNHEY and CDR2 SMNVEV (reference sequence). This CDR3 region has 15 residues. After removal of 0 bases from V and 3 bases from J, the junction contained 4 bases not matched to a gene. CDR3 nucleotide sequence: TGTGCCAGCAGTTTATCGGCTAGCGGGTTCTACGAGCAGTACTTC. Translation gives CASSLSASGFYEQYF.

V gene TRBV5-8 combines with J gene TRBJ2-5; TRBD2 matches 9 bases. This CDR3 spans 17 amino acids. Trimming cost V 0 bases and J 5 bases; bases outside gene matches: 11. CDR1 is SGHTS, CDR2 YDEGEE, per germline. The CDR3 region has the DNA TGTGCCAGCAGCTTGGCCGGTACAGCGGGGGGCCAGGAGACCCAGTACTTC. Translation gives CASSLAGTAGGQETQYF.

This clonotype was observed a few times. V is TRBV5-1 and J is TRBJ2-5; D is unclear. This CDR3 contains 12 residues. CDR1 is SGHRS, CDR2 YFSETQ, per germline. The V gene lost 0 bases and the J gene lost 3 bases, with 3 bases spanning the gap. CDR3 nucleotides: TGCGCCAGCAGCTTGGGGAAAGAGACCCAGTACTTC. Protein: CASSLGKETQYF.

This clonotype was seen repeatedly, ten times or more. The chain is built from TRBV20-1 and TRBJ1-1; D gene ambiguous. CDR1 is DFQATT, CDR2 SNEGSKA, per germline (reference sequence). V shed 5 bases and J shed 0 bases, with 22 bases lying between them. The CDR3 runs 17 residues. The CDR3 protein is CSASAPSSPFLNTEAFF. CDR3 sequence (DNA): TGCAGTGCTTCGGCCCCCAGTAGTCCCTTCTTGAACACTGAAGCTTTCTTT.

This clonotype was counted many times. CDR3 DNA sequence: TGTGCCAGCAGCCAGAAACCGGGACAGGGGTATGGCTACACCTTC. Its protein product is CASSQKPGQGYGYTF. The chain couples TRBV3-1 to TRBJ1-2; 10 bases line up with TRBD1. CDR3 length equals 15 residues. CDR1 is LGHDT and CDR2 is YNNKEL in the germline V gene (reference sequence). The trim removed 3 bases at V and 5 bases at J, leaving 6 bases unmatched. Variable domain in full (rest from reference TRBV3-1 and TRBJ1-2): DTAVSQTPKYLVTQMGNDKSIKCEQNLGHDTMYWYKQDSKKFLKIMFSYNNKELIINETVPNRFSPKSPDKAHLNLHINSLELGDSAVYFCASSQKPGQGYGYTFGSGTRLTVV.